The 3 T cell receptor beta chains presented below share a single source sample, sequenced in a study of glioma-infiltrating T cells after dendritic cell vaccination. Assay used: immunoSEQ multiplex PCR; TCRdb lists only in-frame clones, some missing. The sample carries roughly 83,000 clones, 70% to 90% recorded once. The material was blood, obtained before dendritic cell vaccination. These receptors were taken from a human donor with glioblastoma.

The chain has TRBV11-2 and TRBJ2-7; D remains ambiguous. The germline V gene has CDR1 SGHAT and CDR2 FQNNGV. V was shortened by 5 bases and J by 4 bases, with 12 bases between the two germline ends. The CDR3 extends over 13 amino acids. This CDR3 is CASSKELIYEQYF. The DNA of the CDR3 is TGTGCCAGCAGCAAAGAGCTTATTTACGAGCAGTACTTC.

The J gene is TRBJ2-6, the V gene TRBV7-3; 12 positions agree with TRBD1. This CDR3 is built from 18 residues. V lost 0 bases and J lost 3; bases outside the gene matches: 3. Germline V CDR1 and CDR2: SGHTA, FQGTGA. CDR3 sequence: CASSLTGQGAYGANVLTF. CDR3 coding DNA: TGTGCCAGCAGCTTAACGGGACAGGGGGCATATGGGGCCAACGTCCTGACTTTC. The full variable domain, completed using reference TRBV7-3 and TRBJ2-6, is GAGVSQTPSNKVTEKGKYVELRCDPISGHTALYWYRQSLGQGPEFLIYFQGTGAADDSGLPNDRFFAVRPEGSVSTLKIQRTERGDSAVYLCASSLTGQGAYGANVLTFGAGSRLTVL.

This chain joins TRBV15 and TRBJ2-2; 7 bases align to TRBD1. The germline CDR1 and CDR2 sequences are LNHNV and YYDKDF (reference sequence). V dropped 3 bases and J dropped 1; count of bases not matched to a gene: 2. The CDR3 runs 15 residues. CDR3 amino acids: CATSSGTENTGELFF. The CDR3 DNA reads TGTGCCACCAGCAGTGGGACAGAGAACACCGGGGAGCTGTTTTTT.